This TCR beta chain was documented in a study of cytomegalovirus exposure and HLA in healthy donors. Whole-study context: For the approximately 400 genotyped donors, 65% to 90% fell within the Caucasian-associated ancestry cluster. Study-wide results and limits: Sequencing likely produced, as an artifact, a cluster of highly shared sequence variants.

Use of 60 Vbeta and 13 Jbeta primers characterized the PCR. Clones were sequenced by immunoSEQ multiplex PCR, and TCRdb holds only the in-frame ones, with some missing. The sample includes approximately 140,000 clones, 60% to 85% of them seen just once. Nominal health characterized the donors when sampled, though unrecorded immune exposures were likely. For this clone: Antigen: not known.

Sequenced: PBMCs. The TCR sequence derives from a man aged 50 or older in good health and CMV-seropositive.

CDR3 region: CASSLAAGAQSYEQYF. The CDR3 bases are TGCGCCAGCAGCTTGGCCGCTGGGGCCCAATCCTACGAGCAGTACTTC. The chain carries TRBV5-1 and TRBJ2-7, with a possible D match to TRBD1 (5 bases). This CDR3 comprises 16 residues. V gave up 0 bases and J gave up 1 base, with 14 bases separating them. The germline V gene encodes CDR1 SGHRS and CDR2 YFSETQ. Full variable domain (missing parts from reference TRBV5-1 and TRBJ2-7): KAGVTQTPRYLIKTRGQQVTLSCSPISGHRSVSWYQQTPGQGLQFLFEYFSETQRNKGNFPGRFSGRQFSNSRSEMNVSTLELGDSALYLCASSLAAGAQSYEQYFGPGTRLTVT.